These 21 T cell receptor beta chains were all obtained from the same sample, sequenced in a study of blood T cell repertoires in COVID-19. Clones were read by immunoSEQ multiplex PCR, and TCRdb kept only the in-frame ones, dropping some. The sample includes about 120,000 clones, around nine tenths of them seen just once. Sequenced: peripheral blood. Receptors were obtained from a woman between 45 and 65 years old with acute or convalescent COVID-19.

The chain is built from TRBV6-5 and TRBJ1-1; D possibly corresponds to TRBD1 (6 bases). V lost 7 bases, J lost 7 bases, and 10 bases lay in between. Germline CDR1 is MNHEY and CDR2 is SVGAGI. The CDR3 loop spans 11 amino acids. CDR3 DNA: TGTGCCAGCAACGGACAGTTTGAAGCTTTCTTT. Amino acid sequence: CASNGQFEAFF.

This clone has only one observation. The rearrangement links TRBV18 to TRBJ2-7; possible D gene TRBD1, 5 bases. V lost 4 bases, J lost 5 bases, and 12 bases lay in between. The V gene's germline CDR1 is KGHSH and CDR2 LQKENI. The CDR3 consists of 13 residues. The CDR3 is CASSRDRHHEQYF. The CDR3 DNA follows: TGTGCCAGCTCACGAGACAGACACCACGAGCAGTACTTC.

The chain recombines TRBV19 with TRBJ2-7; D may be TRBD2 (6 bases). V lost 9 bases, J lost 2 bases, and 14 bases lay in between. The germline V gene has CDR1 LNHDA and CDR2 SQIVND (reference sequence). CDR3 length equals 13 residues. The CDR3 reads CARAGTPPYEQYF. In DNA form, the CDR3 reads TGTGCCAGGGCGGGGACGCCGCCCTACGAGCAGTACTTC.

The gene calls are TRBV19 and TRBJ2-4; 7 bases align to TRBD2. CDR1 and CDR2 (germline): LNHDA, SQIVND (reference sequence). Trimming at V came to 3 bases and at J to 1 base, leaving 6 bases not matched to a gene. This CDR3 has 16 amino acids. CDR3 residues: CASSMGGVKAKNIQYF. Written as DNA, the CDR3 is TGTGCCAGTAGTATGGGAGGGGTGAAGGCCAAAAACATTCAGTACTTC. The full variable domain, with the rest looked up from reference TRBV19 and TRBJ2-4, is DGGITQSPKYLFRKEGQNVTLSCEQNLNHDAMYWYRQDPGQGLRLIYYSQIVNDFQKGDIAEGYSVSREKKESFPLTVTSAQKNPTAFYLCASSMGGVKAKNIQYFGAGTRLSVL.

The chain carries TRBV10-2 and TRBJ2-7; 11 positions agree with TRBD1. V shed 2 bases and J 6 bases; nucleotides not matched to a gene: 6. The CDR3 is 15 residues long. Per the germline V gene, CDR1 is WSHSY and CDR2 is SAAADI. The CDR3 protein is CASSEPWTGGGEQYF. The CDR3 nucleotides read TGCGCCAGCAGTGAGCCTTGGACAGGGGGCGGCGAGCAGTACTTC.

The V gene is TRBV10-2, the J gene TRBJ2-3, with 9 bases fitting TRBD2. V was pared by 3 bases and J by 6 bases, with 4 bases of the junction left unmatched. Germline loops: CDR1 WSHSY, CDR2 SAAADI. CDR3 length: 14 amino acids. The CDR3 is CASSDSSGEDTQYF. CDR3 in DNA: TGCGCCAGCAGTGATTCTAGCGGGGAGGATACGCAGTATTTT.

About this clone itself: This sample includes further DNA sequences coding for the same CDR3. The V and J genes are TRBV7-9 and TRBJ2-7; possible D gene TRBD2, 5 bases. This CDR3 comprises 14 residues. V lost 2 bases and J lost 0, with 8 bases in between. Germline V gene lookup returns CDR1 SEHNR and CDR2 FQNEAQ (reference sequence). CDR3 amino acids: CASSLLGSSYEQYF. The CDR3 DNA follows: TGTGCCAGCAGCTTACTGGGGAGCTCCTACGAGCAGTACTTC.

V usage is TRBV7-9 and J usage is TRBJ1-2; D uncertain. V lost 5 bases and J 8 bases, leaving 21 bases between the germline ends. The CDR3 is 15 residues long. Germline CDR1 reads SEHNR; CDR2 reads FQNEAQ (reference sequence). CDR3 in DNA: TGTGCCAGCAGCCCCTCCACGGCAGGTGATCGAGGCTACACCTTC. Translating gives CASSPSTAGDRGYTF. Using reference TRBV7-9 and TRBJ1-2 for the parts outside the CDR3, the full variable domain is DTGVSQNPRHKITKRGQNVTFRCDPISEHNRLYWYRQTLGQGPEFLTYFQNEAQLEKSRLLSDRFSAERPKGSFSTLEIQRTEQGDSAMYLCASSPSTAGDRGYTFGSGTRLTVV.

This clone appeared a single time. The V call is TRBV7-2, the J call TRBJ2-5; D is possibly TRBD1 (6 bases). Germline CDR1 is SGHTA and CDR2 is FQGNSA. The CDR3 runs 13 residues. Trimming left V 3 bases short and J 3 bases short, with 8 bases between. Here the CDR3 DNA reads TGTGCCAGCAGCTTTGCAGGGGAAGAGACCCAGTACTTC. This gives the protein CASSFAGEETQYF.

The chain couples TRBV30 to TRBJ1-4; tentative D call: TRBD1 (6 bases). CDR3 size: 13 residues. Germline V gives CDR1 GTSNPN, CDR2 SVGIG (reference sequence). Between the trimmed V and J ends, which lost 3 bases and 11 bases, there was a span of 16 bases. DNA for the CDR3: TGTGCCTGGAGAGGGTTCAGCGGGGGCAAACTGTTTTTT. Protein sequence: CAWRGFSGGKLFF.

The chain uses TRBV9 and TRBJ2-1; D unclear. Germline loops: CDR1 SGDLS, CDR2 YYNGEE. The CDR3 contains 17 residues. The V and J ends lost 0 bases and 4 bases respectively, with 17 bases between them. The CDR3 DNA follows: TGTGCCAGCAGCGTAGGGTCACGGGTAGGTGCTTACAATGAGCAGTTCTTC. This codes for CASSVGSRVGAYNEQFF.

The rearrangement uses TRBV6-5 and TRBJ2-2; D is uncertain. Trimming shortened V by 2 bases and J by 0 bases, and 10 bases separated the two germline ends. The CDR3 runs 16 residues. The germline V gene encodes CDR1 MNHEY and CDR2 SVGAGI. Written as DNA, the CDR3 is TGTGCCAGCAGTTACGAAATAGCCACGAACACCGGGGAGCTGTTTTTT. It codes for CASSYEIATNTGELFF.

V and J are TRBV11-2 and TRBJ2-1; perhaps TRBD2 as D (5 bases). V was pared by 9 bases and J by 1 base, with 13 bases between. Germline CDR1 is SGHAT and CDR2 is FQNNGV. The CDR3 runs 14 residues. CDR3 bases: TGTGCCAGTGGAAGTCGGGGTTCCTACAATGAGCAGTTCTTC. Its protein product is CASGSRGSYNEQFF.

This rearrangement joins TRBV19 to TRBJ1-4; the match to TRBD1 covers 9 bases. The germline V gene encodes CDR1 LNHDA and CDR2 SQIVND (reference sequence). V was pared by 7 bases and J by 6 bases, with 9 bases of the junction left unmatched. This CDR3 is 15 amino acids long. CDR3 sequence reads: CASNPSGQGYEKLFF. CDR3 DNA sequence: TGTGCCAGTAACCCCTCGGGACAGGGATATGAAAAACTGTTTTTT.

This clone was recorded once. The chain has TRBV18 and TRBJ1-3; possibly TRBD1 for D (5 bases). This CDR3 contains 15 residues. The V end was cut by 5 bases, the J end by 3 bases, with 14 bases between. CDR1 and CDR2 (germline): KGHSH, LQKENI. In DNA form, the CDR3 reads TGTGCCAGCTCAGTCAACACAGGAATTGGAAACACCATATATTTT. Residues: CASSVNTGIGNTIYF.

V gene TRBV9 combines with J gene TRBJ1-1; the match to TRBD1 covers 7 bases. The CDR3 length is 16 residues. V was clipped by 2 bases and J by 2 bases; unmatched bases: 9. Germline V lookup: CDR1 SGDLS, CDR2 YYNGEE. The CDR3 reads CASSVSGTDKNTEAFF. CDR3 nucleotide sequence: TGTGCCAGCAGCGTTTCCGGGACAGACAAAAACACTGAAGCTTTCTTT.

This chain uses TRBV4-1 with TRBJ2-3; 7 nucleotides agree with TRBD2. CDR3 length: 16 residues. Unmatched junction bases numbered 10, after V lost 4 bases and J lost 3 bases. CDR1 is MGHRA and CDR2 is YSYEKL in the germline V gene. CDR3 loop: CASSLIPGGGTDTQYF. CDR3 nucleotides: TGCGCCAGCAGCCTTATCCCCGGCGGGGGTACAGATACGCAGTATTTT.

This clone has just a few counts. The chain employs TRBV5-5 and TRBJ1-5, with TRBD1 matching over 7 bases. The CDR3 loop spans 14 amino acids. Losses at the gene ends were 3 bases for V and 1 base for J; bases not matched to a gene: 1. The germline V gene has CDR1 SGHKS and CDR2 YYEKEE (reference sequence). The CDR3 sequence: CASSSQGSNQPQHF. CDR3 coding DNA: TGTGCCAGCAGCTCACAGGGGAGCAATCAGCCCCAGCATTTT.

The chain recombines TRBV18 with TRBJ1-1; 11 nucleotides match TRBD1. Trimming removed 5 bases from V and 4 bases from J; junction bases left unmatched: 6. The CDR3 contains 15 residues. CDR1 is KGHSH and CDR2 is LQKENI in the germline V gene. This chain's CDR3 is CASSGTGGSTTEAFF. CDR3 DNA: TGTGCCAGCTCAGGGACAGGGGGATCCACCACTGAAGCTTTCTTT.

This clone is a singleton in its sample. The genes are TRBV21-1 and TRBJ2-1; the DNA was not used to check the table's D call, TRBD2. TRBV21-1 is given as a pseudogene. There are 15 residues in the CDR3. CDR3 nucleotide sequence: TGTGCCAGCAGCGCAGCTAGCGGGCACAACAATGAGCAGTTCTTC. The encoded protein is CASSAASGHNNEQFF.

The genes are TRBV13 and TRBJ1-2; 7 bases are shared with TRBD1. The V segment lost 5 bases and the J segment 5 bases; nucleotides outside the gene matches: 2. The CDR3 covers 12 residues. Germline CDR1 and CDR2: PRHDT and FYEKMQ (reference sequence). The CDR3 DNA reads as TGTGCCAGCAGCCCGACAGGGTATGGCTACACCTTC. Protein: CASSPTGYGYTF.